This T cell receptor beta chain was sequenced for a study of blood T cell repertoires in COVID-19. Study summary: From the United States, Italy and Spain came samples of acute and convalescent COVID-19.

There are 12 residues in the CDR3. The ends were cut back, 5 bases at V and 8 bases at J, with 12 bases in the middle. Germline V gene lookup returns CDR1 SGHNT and CDR2 YENEEA. Methods used by the authors: Amplification of reference gene primers was used by the study to estimate nucleated cell counts. TCRdb's table, derived via immunoSEQ multiplex PCR, lists solely in-frame clones and lacks some. D and trimming were read from the DNA, whereas the V and J calls and clone size are those reported in that table. Counted here are 350,000 to 450,000 clones, 90% to 95% occurring once; the ten biggest clones make up 0.7% to 0.95%.

The receptor comes from a woman between 35 and 50 years old who had been exposed to COVID-19. The sequencing sample was made of PBMCs or T cells enriched from blood (not recorded which). The V and J genes are TRBV11-3 and TRBJ1-2; D gene ambiguous. CDR3 coding DNA: TGTGCCAGCAGCCTATCGGGGAGCGGCTACACCTTC. Its protein product is CASSLSGSGYTF.